A single sample is the source of the 10 T cell receptor beta chains below, sequenced in a study of beta chain features in type 1 diabetes. Expressed TCRB transcripts got sequenced, as all isolated RNA was reverse transcribed. Produced via immunoSEQ multiplex PCR; TCRdb's table is partial and in-frame only. The sample contains under 300,000 clones, 25% to 30% of which appear only once. The sequenced material came from central memory CD4+ T cells from blood. The receptors come from a young man in good health.

Only one count was recorded for this clone. The chain has TRBV4-2 and TRBJ1-4; 7 bases fit TRBD1. CDR1 is LGHNA, CDR2 YNFKEQ, per germline. The length of the CDR3 is 14 residues. Trimming removed 4 bases from V and 8 bases from J; junction bases left unmatched: 7. CDR3 bases: TGTGCCAGCAGCCTAGACAGGGAGGGGGAAAAACTGTTTTTT. It is translated as CASSLDREGEKLFF.

Details on this clone: This specimen includes other DNA sequences encoding the same CDR3. Written as DNA, the CDR3 is TGCGCCAGCAGCTTGGCGGGGTCCCAAGAGACCCAGTACTTC. It encodes CASSLAGSQETQYF. This chain connects TRBV5-1 to TRBJ2-5; D is possibly TRBD2 (5 bases). Trimming left V 0 bases short and J 1 base short, with 7 bases between. CDR1 and CDR2 (germline): SGHRS, YFSETQ. The CDR3 spans 14 residues.

V and J are TRBV6-1 and TRBJ1-5, with 7 positions matching TRBD1. J lost 5 bases, V lost 1 base, and 8 bases had no gene match. The CDR3 loop spans 16 amino acids. Per the germline V gene, CDR1 is MNHNS and CDR2 is SASEGT. CDR3 nucleotide sequence: TGTGCCAGCAGTGAAGAGATGACAGGGAGCCATCAGCCCCAGCATTTT. Protein sequence: CASSEEMTGSHQPQHF.

This chain uses TRBV6-1 with TRBJ1-5, with D possibly being TRBD1 (6 bases). The V end lost 6 bases, the J end lost 1 base, and 13 bases lay between the germline ends. Germline V gene lookup returns CDR1 MNHNS and CDR2 SASEGT. CDR3 length equals 15 residues. This chain's CDR3 is CASRADRLSNQPQHF. The CDR3 nucleotides are TGTGCCAGCAGAGCCGACAGGCTGAGCAATCAGCCCCAGCATTTT.

The chain is built from TRBV7-9 and TRBJ2-7, with a weak D call TRBD1 (5 bases). Germline-derived CDR1 and CDR2 are SEHNR and FQNEAQ (reference sequence). V was trimmed by 8 bases and J by 3 bases, leaving 11 bases between them. This CDR3 has 12 residues. The CDR3, as DNA: TGTGCCAGCCAGGGCAGAGACTACGAGCAGTACTTC. The encoded protein is CASQGRDYEQYF.

The V and J genes are TRBV2 and TRBJ2-7; 9 positions agree with TRBD1. Germline values: CDR1 SNHLY, CDR2 FYNNEI. The CDR3 is made up of 14 amino acids. J gave up 7 bases and V 6 bases, and 10 bases lay outside the gene matches. In DNA form, the CDR3 reads TGTGCCAGCAGGACAGGGACAGGGAAGCCGGAGCAGTACTTC. It specifies CASRTGTGKPEQYF.

This clone was counted only a few times. The gene calls are TRBV7-2 and TRBJ2-7, with 9 bases that match TRBD2. This CDR3 is 16 amino acids long. The junction had 10 bases not matched to a gene; V was cut back by 1 base and J by 6 bases. In germline, CDR1 is SGHTA, CDR2 FQGNSA. The CDR3 sequence: CASSLVGLAGSGEQYF. The CDR3 DNA follows: TGTGCCAGCAGCTTAGTTGGGCTAGCGGGATCTGGCGAGCAGTACTTC.

This clone was detected ten times or more. The chain recombines TRBV7-9 with TRBJ1-1, with D hard to call. Germline CDR1 is SEHNR and CDR2 is FQNEAQ (reference sequence). The CDR3 totals 13 residues. The V end was cut by 5 bases, the J end by 0 bases, with 7 bases between. This CDR3 reads CASSPGLNTEAFF. The DNA of the CDR3 is TGTGCCAGCAGCCCAGGACTGAACACTGAAGCTTTCTTT.

The CDR3, as DNA: TGTGCCAGCAGCGTAGAGACAGGGGGTAGTTATGGCTACACCTTC. It is translated as CASSVETGGSYGYTF. The chain employs TRBV9 and TRBJ1-2; TRBD1 matches at 9 bases. From germline, CDR1 is SGDLS and CDR2 YYNGEE. This CDR3 comprises 15 residues. V shed 0 bases and J 5 bases; nucleotides not matched to a gene: 5.

V and J are TRBV19 and TRBJ2-7, with a weak D call TRBD2 (6 bases). The V and J ends lost 5 bases and 3 bases respectively, with 11 bases between them. Germline-derived CDR1 and CDR2 are LNHDA and SQIVND (reference sequence). CDR3 size: 13 residues. Here the CDR3 reads CASSLRDGYEQYF. CDR3 DNA sequence: TGTGCCAGTAGTTTGCGGGACGGCTACGAGCAGTACTTC.